This T cell receptor beta chain came from a study of T-cell reconstitution after alpha-beta-depleted transplantation in children. Whole-study results and caveats: Two months or so post-transplant, alpha-beta T cells reportedly derived from several hundred expanded graft clones. Recipient T cells and thymic progenitors that survived were the source of the high TCRbeta diversity seen at day 60 in some patients. After one year, T-cell counts and TCRbeta diversity mostly came from new T cells.

With regard to this clonotype: The antigen remains unidentified.

CDR3 length equals 14 residues. Researchers prepared the TCRbeta library using unique molecular identifiers, the study reports. TCRdb independently ran MiXCR on the PCR reads; one entry per CDR3 protein. The table has about 420,000 distinct CDR3 sequences, roughly 16% seen once. Material: PBMCs, mostly from graft donor cells, obtained 360 days after TCRalphabeta/CD19-depleted stem cell transplant. The TCR originated in a boy under two years old who had a stem cell transplant for Wiskott-Aldrich syndrome, so the T cells may come from the graft donor. The genes are TRBV21-1 and TRBJ2-7; TRBD1 reflects the table's D call only, with no check against the DNA. TRBV21-1 is a pseudogene locus. This chain's CDR3 is CATLTGKDSYEQYF. CDR3 DNA: TGTGCCACCTTGACAGGAAAGGATTCCTACGAGCAGTACTTC.